These 31 T cell receptor beta chains were all obtained from the same sample, sequenced in a study of patients with pleural tuberculosis (dated by TCRdb to about 2014). TCRdb shows the sequencer as Illumina Genome Analyzer IIx. TCRdb took the public reads, trimmed them with fastp at Q25, ran MiXCR for clone calling and kept in-frame beta chains. Entries are consolidated by CDR3 protein sequence, retaining the most common genes and DNA. The sample contains around 30,000 distinct CDR3 sequences, 15% to 20% of them found a single time. The ten largest clones capture roughly 4% of the sample. Sequencing input: peripheral blood. The receptor source for this set is a human donor with pleural tuberculosis.

Ten or more counts support this clonotype. The J gene is TRBJ2-5, the V gene TRBV7-2; D perhaps matches TRBD2 (6 bases). V was shortened by 1 base and J by 3 bases, with 9 bases between the two germline ends. The CDR3 spans 14 residues. Germline V gene lookup returns CDR1 SGHTA and CDR2 FQGNSA. This chain's CDR3 is CASSLGAGKETQYF. CDR3 bases: TGTGCCAGCAGCTTAGGGGCGGGGAAAGAGACCCAGTACTTC.

This clonotype was observed at least ten times. A much larger clone lies one base from this, so it may be a read error. V gene TRBV15 combines with J gene TRBJ2-7; D call uncertain. Germline CDR1 is LNHNV and CDR2 is YYDKDF (reference sequence). The CDR3 length is 14 residues. The CDR3 nucleotides are TGTGCCACCGGCAGTCCAAAACAAGGCCCCGAGCAGTACTTC. As protein: CATGSPKQGPEQYF.

This clonotype occurred a few times. This may be a read error: a much more frequent sequence differs by one nucleotide. The chain employs TRBV11-2 and TRBJ2-3; 8 bases match TRBD1. The J call is in doubt because the DNA end fits TRBJ1-5 better. Germline V gene data show CDR1 as SGHAT and CDR2 as FQNNGV. The CDR3 loop spans 12 amino acids. The CDR3 DNA follows: TGTGCCAGCAGTTTTGACAGGGGAACGCAGCATTTT. It encodes CASSFDRGTQHF.

This clonotype counts as medium-sized. V usage is TRBV6-2 or TRBV6-3 and J usage is TRBJ1-6; no reliable D call. V was clipped by 1 base and J by 8 bases, with 12 bases between them. The CDR3 consists of 15 residues. Germline assignment: CDR1 MNHEY and CDR2 SVGEGT. CDR3 nucleotide sequence: TGTGCCAGCAGTTACTACGGCAAACCCGATTCACCCCTCCACTTT. Protein sequence: CASSYYGKPDSPLHF.

This clonotype ranks as medium-sized. V gene TRBV20-1 combines with J gene TRBJ1-1; tentative D call: TRBD1 (6 bases). Trimming removed 3 bases at V and 0 bases at J, with 11 bases between. Germline V gene sequence: CDR1 DFQATT, CDR2 SNEGSKA (reference sequence). The CDR3 totals 14 residues. The CDR3 loop is CSASPGTMNTEAFF. For the CDR3, the DNA is TGCAGTGCTAGTCCCGGGACAATGAACACTGAAGCTTTCTTT.

This clonotype has at least ten counts. The chain has TRBV4-1 and TRBJ2-5, with 12 bases fitting TRBD1. The J segment lost 5 bases and the V segment lost 2 bases, leaving 9 bases of the junction unmatched. Germline lookup yields CDR1 MGHRA and CDR2 YSYEKL. The CDR3 has 17 amino acids. CDR3 amino acids: CASSQMGTGGYGETQYF. CDR3 sequence (DNA): TGCGCCAGCAGCCAAATGGGGACAGGGGGCTATGGCGAGACCCAGTACTTC.

This clonotype turned up a few times. V usage is TRBV19 and J usage is TRBJ2-4; tentatively, D is TRBD1 (6 bases). Between the trimmed V and J ends, which lost 6 bases and 6 bases, there was a span of 12 bases. The germline gives CDR1 LNHDA, CDR2 SQIVND (reference sequence). This CDR3 spans 13 amino acids. The CDR3 coding sequence is TGTGCCAGTAGAGACCAGGGGAGAAACATTCAGTACTTC. It yields the protein CASRDQGRNIQYF.

A remark on this clonotype: A much larger clone lies one base from this, so it may be a read error. The chain employs TRBV27 and TRBJ2-7, with TRBD1 as a possible D gene (6 bases). Germline V lookup: CDR1 MNHEY, CDR2 SMNVEV (reference sequence). This CDR3 has 16 amino acids. This CDR3 reads CAGRYCWTDGSYEQYF. CDR3 coding DNA: TGTGCCGGCAGGTACTGTTGGACAGATGGATCCTACGAGCAGTACTTC.

This clonotype was recorded many times. This chain links TRBV4-1 with TRBJ2-5, with D possibly TRBD1 on 5 matching bases. Germline lookup yields CDR1 MGHRA and CDR2 YSYEKL. The CDR3 is made up of 14 amino acids. V shed 4 bases and J shed 3 bases, with 12 bases lying between them. The CDR3 DNA sequence: TGCGCCAGCAGCCCGTACGCCAGGGAAGAGACCCAGTACTTC. Translation: CASSPYAREETQYF.

This clonotype was counted a single time. The chain combines TRBV6-1 with TRBJ1-2; D may be TRBD1 (6 bases). V lost 7 bases and J lost 4, with 13 bases in between. Germline CDR1 and CDR2: MNHNS and SASEGT. The CDR3 runs 13 residues. In nucleotides, the CDR3 is TGTGCCAGCACCCATGACAGGAGCTATGGCTACACCTTC. Its translation is CASTHDRSYGYTF.

This clonotype has ten or more counts. This clone may be a read error of a much larger clone one base away. The J gene is TRBJ1-2, the V gene TRBV20-1; no definite D call. CDR3 length: 14 residues. Germline V CDR1 and CDR2: DFQATT, SNEGSKA (reference sequence). CDR3 in amino acids: CSARVEVLNYGYAF. The CDR3 nucleotides are TGCAGTGCTAGAGTAGAGGTTCTAAACTATGGCTACGCCTTC.

Comments on this clonotype: At one end, the junction sequence differs from germline, possibly due to a read error. J is TRBJ1-2 and V is TRBV6-2 or TRBV6-3; D unresolved. Germline lookup yields CDR1 MNHEY and CDR2 SVGEGT. CDR3 length: 10 amino acids. The CDR3 loop reads CAAQRHGYTF. The CDR3 DNA reads as TGCGCGGCCCAGCGCCATGGCTACACCTTC.

This clonotype was seen many times. V gene TRBV28 combines with J gene TRBJ2-6, with D hard to call. V lost 5 bases to trimming and J lost 1 base, with 9 bases between them. Germline CDR1 reads MDHEN; CDR2 reads SYDVKM. CDR3 size: 15 residues. The CDR3 sequence is CASSLSGSGANVLTF. CDR3 nucleotides: TGTGCCAGCAGTCTTTCTGGTTCTGGGGCCAACGTCCTGACTTTC.

V gene TRBV10-1 combines with J gene TRBJ2-7; TRBD2 agrees at 8 bases. The CDR3 length is 14 residues. The trim removed 6 bases at V and 3 bases at J, leaving 7 bases unmatched. Germline V gene sequence: CDR1 WNHNN, CDR2 SYGVQD (reference sequence). The CDR3 loop is CASRGTSGGYEQYF. The DNA of the CDR3 is TGCGCCAGCAGGGGGACAAGCGGGGGCTACGAGCAGTACTTC.

This clonotype was observed many times. The chain joins TRBV24-1 to TRBJ2-1; 7 bases map to TRBD1. This CDR3 is built from 15 residues. Germline assignment: CDR1 KGHDR and CDR2 SFDVKD. Trimming took 5 bases from V and 5 from J; bases not matched to a gene: 8. The CDR3 bases are TGTGCCACCAGTGGCCCAAGAGGGGGCCACAATGAGCAGTTCTTC. This translates into CATSGPRGGHNEQFF.

This clonotype was seen at least ten times. CDR3: CSARATGYSTYEQYF. CDR3 in DNA: TGCAGTGCTAGAGCGACAGGGTACTCGACCTACGAGCAGTACTTC. This rearrangement joins TRBV20-1 to TRBJ2-7, with 7 bases identical to TRBD1. This CDR3 spans 15 amino acids. Germline CDR1 is DFQATT and CDR2 is SNEGSKA (reference sequence). The V and J ends lost 1 base and 2 bases, in that order; junction bases with no gene match: 8.

The table lists this clonotype with a few counts. The chain joins TRBV6-6 to TRBJ2-7; tentatively, D is TRBD1 (7 bases). With 0 bases removed from V and 9 bases from J, the gap between germline ends came to 12 bases. CDR3 length: 13 amino acids. Per the germline V gene, CDR1 is MNHNY and CDR2 is SVGAGI (reference sequence). The CDR3 coding sequence is TGTGCCAGCAGTTACTCCAGGGGGGACTGGCAGTACTTC. Translating it yields CASSYSRGDWQYF.

As for this clonotype: Possible read error: a much larger clone is one base away. The chain is built from TRBV19 and TRBJ2-2; TRBD2 might be the D (5 bases). This CDR3 has 14 residues. Germline CDR1 LNHDA, CDR2 SQIVND (reference sequence). CDR3 in amino acids: CASSAPSNTGELLF. CDR3 DNA: TGTGCCAGTTCTGCTCCCAGCAACACCGGGGAGCTGTTGTTT.

The table lists this clonotype with many counts. The chain links TRBV3-1 to TRBJ1-5, with 9 bases aligning to TRBD1. V lost 5 bases and J lost 4; bases outside the gene matches: 3. CDR3 length: 14 amino acids. Germline-derived CDR1 and CDR2 are LGHDT and YNNKEL (reference sequence). DNA of the CDR3: TGTGCCAGCAGCACTGGGACAGGGAATCAGCCCCAGCATTTT. This codes for CASSTGTGNQPQHF.

This clonotype showed up many times. This rearrangement joins TRBV6-1 to TRBJ2-7; TRBD1 matches 7 bases. The CDR3 extends over 13 amino acids. Trimming cost V 10 bases and J 0 bases; bases outside gene matches: 6. CDR1 MNHNS and CDR2 SASEGT come from the germline V gene. The CDR3 protein is CATYRDSSYEQYF. The CDR3 DNA is TGTGCCACTTACCGGGACAGCTCCTACGAGCAGTACTTC.

This clonotype came up many times. The chain has TRBV28 and TRBJ2-7; no reliable D call. There are 11 residues in the CDR3. V was clipped by 6 bases and J by 6 bases, with 9 bases between them. The V gene's germline CDR1 is MDHEN and CDR2 SYDVKM. The CDR3 DNA is TGTGCCAGCAGAAAATACAGCGAGCAGTACTTC. Encoded protein: CASRKYSEQYF.

This clonotype was recorded at least ten times. This chain uses TRBV7-9 with TRBJ1-1, with TRBD1 matching over 9 bases. Germline V CDR1 and CDR2: SEHNR, FQNEAQ (reference sequence). This CDR3 has 13 residues. Trimming took 6 bases from V and 3 from J; bases not matched to a gene: 2. The CDR3 loop is CASRRQGDTEAFF. The DNA of the CDR3 is TGTGCCAGCAGGCGACAGGGGGACACTGAAGCTTTCTTT.

At least ten counts were recorded for this clonotype. This may stem from a read error, because a much larger clone lies one nucleotide away. The genes are TRBV20-1 and TRBJ2-7; the match to TRBD2 covers 7 bases. CDR1 and CDR2 (germline): DFQATT, SNEGSKA (reference sequence). With V trimmed by 6 bases and J by 4 bases, 9 bases remained unmatched. The CDR3 has 13 residues. For the CDR3, the DNA is TGCAGTGCCAGCGGCGGGAGTCGGTACGAGCAGTACTTC. Its translation: CSASGGSRYEQYF.

A note on this clonotype: The junction shows a germline mismatch at one end, possibly a read error. The chain recombines TRBV5-4 with TRBJ2-3; 8 nucleotides agree with TRBD2. The CDR3 spans 15 residues. The V gene's germline CDR1 is SGHNT and CDR2 YYREEE (reference sequence). The CDR3 nucleotides are TGTGCCAGCAGCCAATTAGCGGGACTGCCAGATACGCAGTGTTTT. Its protein is CASSQLAGLPDTQCF. Full variable domain (outside the CDR3, taken from reference TRBV5-4 and TRBJ2-3): ETGVTQSPTHLIKTRGQQVTLRCSSQSGHNTVSWYQQALGQGPQFIFQYYREEENGRGNFPPRFSGLQFPNYSSELNVNALELDDSALYLCASSQLAGLPDTQCFGPGTRLTVL.

The chain combines TRBV30 with TRBJ2-1; either TRBD1 or TRBD2 may supply D (6 bases each). Germline CDR1 and CDR2: GTSNPN and SVGIG (reference sequence). V dropped 4 bases and J dropped 9 bases, with 22 bases sitting between them. The CDR3 extends over 15 amino acids. CDR3 region: CAWIRNGGLSSEQFF. The CDR3 nucleotides read TGTGCCTGGATCCGGAACGGGGGCCTAAGCAGTGAGCAGTTCTTC.

By its share, this clonotype is medium-sized (0.01 to 0.1%). This rearrangement joins TRBV27 to TRBJ1-1; a weak D match, TRBD1 (6 bases). Per germline, CDR1 MNHEY and CDR2 SMNVEV (reference sequence). Deletions cut 9 bases from V and 1 base from J, with 15 bases between. This CDR3 has 14 amino acids. The CDR3 here is CARLPGQPNTEAFF. In nucleotides, the CDR3 is TGTGCCAGGCTCCCGGGACAACCGAACACTGAAGCTTTCTTT.

This clonotype has a handful of counts. A much larger clone lies a single base off, so this may be a read error. This chain joins TRBV3-1 and TRBJ2-7, with a weak D call TRBD2 (5 bases). There are 14 residues in the CDR3. Looked up from germline, CDR1 is LGHDT and CDR2 is YNNKEL (reference sequence). The CDR3 is CAISQAANSYEQYF. CDR3 nucleotide sequence: TGTGCCATCAGCCAAGCGGCCAACTCCTACGAGCAGTACTTC.

Concerning this clonotype itself: Compared with germline, one end of the junction differs, possibly owing to a read error. V and J are TRBV19 and TRBJ1-6; a weak D match, TRBD1 (5 bases). This CDR3 has 14 amino acids. Germline CDR1 is LNHDA and CDR2 is SQIVND (reference sequence). The CDR3 region is CASSEGRGWSPLHF. In DNA, the CDR3 is TGTGCCAGTAGCGAGGGACGGGGTTGGTCACCCCTCCACTTC.

Remarks on this clonotype: A much larger clone differs from this one at a single base, so this may be a read error. V usage is TRBV2 and J usage is TRBJ1-1; D perhaps matches TRBD1 (5 bases). The CDR3 runs to 14 residues. Trimming cost V 2 bases and J 1 base, with 8 bases left between them. Germline loops: CDR1 SNHLY, CDR2 FYNNEI. This chain's CDR3 is CASSEIRGNTEAFF. For the CDR3, the DNA is TGTGCCAGCAGTGAAATAAGGGGGAACACTGAAGCTTTCTTT.

The table lists this clonotype with many counts. The chain joins TRBV4-1 to TRBJ1-1, with 7 bases aligning to TRBD1. Germline trimming cut 1 base from V and 0 bases from J; bases unmatched to any gene: 5. CDR3 length equals 16 residues. CDR1 and CDR2 from the germline V gene are MGHRA and YSYEKL. The CDR3 region is CASSQGTGAMNTEAFF. CDR3 coding DNA: TGCGCCAGCAGCCAAGGGACAGGCGCCATGAACACTGAAGCTTTCTTT.

The rearrangement joins TRBV30 to TRBJ2-7, with D perhaps TRBD1 (6 bases). Between the trimmed V and J ends, which lost 3 bases and 0 bases, there was a span of 15 bases. Germline V gene sequence: CDR1 GTSNPN, CDR2 SVGIG (reference sequence). The CDR3 loop spans 15 amino acids. The CDR3, as DNA: TGTGCCTGGAGACAGGACAGAACCTTCTCCTACGAGCAGTACTTC. It codes for CAWRQDRTFSYEQYF.